This T cell receptor (beta chain) was sequenced during a study of blood T cell repertoires in COVID-19. Study overall: T cells, B-cell-depleted T cells, or PBMCs supplied cDNA or gDNA.

In the authors' methods: Quantification of nucleated cells was approximated via reference gene primer amplification. This table comes from immunoSEQ multiplex PCR, and its TCRdb copy is limited to in-frame clones, with some not included. Clone size and V and J calls were adopted from that table, with D and trimming inferred from the DNA. The sample shows some 120,000 clones, around 87% of them seen only once. The sample holds one count of this clone. In germline, CDR1 is SGHTS, CDR2 YDEGEE. This CDR3 comprises 14 residues. Trimming removed 4 bases from V and 8 bases from J, with 18 bases in between. The sequence came from a woman in her forties or fifties with acute or convalescent COVID-19. The material sequenced was peripheral blood. V is TRBV5-8 and J is TRBJ1-2; the D gene is possibly TRBD1 (5 bases). The CDR3 DNA is TGTGCCAGCAGCGCAAAGGGGCATCAACCAGGCTACACCTTC. This translates into CASSAKGHQPGYTF.